A single sample is the source of the 3 T cell receptor beta chains below, sequenced in a study of blood T cell repertoires in COVID-19. This table comes from immunoSEQ multiplex PCR, and its TCRdb copy is limited to in-frame clones, with some not included. The sample shows approximately 70,000 clones, approximately 90% of them seen only once. The sequencing input was peripheral blood. These receptors were taken from a woman in her sixties or seventies with active COVID-19.

This chain links TRBV5-4 with TRBJ2-5; 9 bases agree with TRBD1. V was pared by 4 bases and J by 5 bases, with 3 bases of the junction left unmatched. The CDR3 is made up of 13 amino acids. Per the germline V gene, CDR1 is SGHNT and CDR2 is YYREEE (reference sequence). CDR3 DNA sequence: TGTGCCAGCAGCAACGACAGGGGGGAGACCCAGTACTTC. Amino acid sequence: CASSNDRGETQYF.

The genes are TRBV11-2 and TRBJ2-7; TRBD2 matches at 16 bases. This CDR3 is built from 17 residues. Unmatched junction bases numbered 4, after V lost 3 bases and J lost 2 bases. Germline V gene sequence: CDR1 SGHAT, CDR2 FQNNGV. CDR3 residues: CASSFGTSGRATYEQYF. In DNA, the CDR3 is TGTGCCAGCAGCTTCGGGACTAGCGGGAGGGCCACCTACGAGCAGTACTTC.

Turning to this clone: At the DNA level, this CDR3 is encoded by other sequences in the same sample as well. The chain couples TRBV5-1 to TRBJ2-5; 11 bases fit TRBD2. V shed 2 bases and J 3 bases; nucleotides not matched to a gene: 6. This CDR3 comprises 16 residues. Germline V gives CDR1 SGHRS, CDR2 YFSETQ. The CDR3 loop reads CASSFSLGLAEETQYF. For the CDR3, the DNA is TGCGCCAGCAGCTTCTCCCTGGGACTAGCGGAAGAGACCCAGTACTTC.